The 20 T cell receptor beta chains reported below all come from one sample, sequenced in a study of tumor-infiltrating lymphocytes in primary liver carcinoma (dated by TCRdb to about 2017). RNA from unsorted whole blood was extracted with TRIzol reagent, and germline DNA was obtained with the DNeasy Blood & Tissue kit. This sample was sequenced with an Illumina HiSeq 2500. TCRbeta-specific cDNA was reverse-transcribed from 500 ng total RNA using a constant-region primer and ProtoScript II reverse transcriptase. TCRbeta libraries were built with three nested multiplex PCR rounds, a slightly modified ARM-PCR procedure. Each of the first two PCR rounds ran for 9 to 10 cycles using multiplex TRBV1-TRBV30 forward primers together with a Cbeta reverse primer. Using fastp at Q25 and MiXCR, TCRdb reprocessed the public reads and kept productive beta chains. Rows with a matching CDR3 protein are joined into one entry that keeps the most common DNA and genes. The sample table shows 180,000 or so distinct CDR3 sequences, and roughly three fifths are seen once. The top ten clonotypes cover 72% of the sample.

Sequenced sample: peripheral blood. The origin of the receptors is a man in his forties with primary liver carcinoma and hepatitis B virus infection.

CDR3 DNA: TGCACCAGCAGCCAATTCCAAGAGACTCAGTACTTC. It yields the protein CTSSQFQETQYF. The chain joins TRBV1 to TRBJ2-5. TRBV1 is listed as a pseudogene. This CDR3 has 12 amino acids.

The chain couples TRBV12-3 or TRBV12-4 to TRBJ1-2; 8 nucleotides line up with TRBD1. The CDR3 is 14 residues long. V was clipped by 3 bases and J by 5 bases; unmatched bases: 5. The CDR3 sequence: CASSFRGRDYGYTF. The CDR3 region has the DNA TGTGCCAGCAGTTTCAGGGGGCGCGATTATGGCTACACCTTC.

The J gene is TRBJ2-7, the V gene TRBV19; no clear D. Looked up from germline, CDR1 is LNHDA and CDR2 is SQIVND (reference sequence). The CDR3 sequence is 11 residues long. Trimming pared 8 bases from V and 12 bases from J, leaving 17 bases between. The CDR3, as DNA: TGTGCCAGTTCGGACCCCAGAGACTGGTACTTC. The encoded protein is CASSDPRDWYF.

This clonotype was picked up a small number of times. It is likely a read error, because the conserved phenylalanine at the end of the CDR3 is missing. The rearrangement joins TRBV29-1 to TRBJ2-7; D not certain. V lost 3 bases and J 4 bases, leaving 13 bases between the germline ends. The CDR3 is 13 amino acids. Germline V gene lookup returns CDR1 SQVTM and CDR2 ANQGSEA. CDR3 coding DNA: TGCAGCGTTGAGTACCCGGCGAGTTACGAGCAGTACATC. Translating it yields CSVEYPASYEQYI.

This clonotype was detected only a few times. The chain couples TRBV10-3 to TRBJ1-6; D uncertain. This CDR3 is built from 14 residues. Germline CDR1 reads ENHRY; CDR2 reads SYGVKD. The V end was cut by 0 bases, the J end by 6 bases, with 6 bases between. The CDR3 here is CAISESSSNSPLHF. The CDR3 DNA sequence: TGTGCCATCAGTGAGTCGAGCAGTAATTCACCCCTCCACTTT.

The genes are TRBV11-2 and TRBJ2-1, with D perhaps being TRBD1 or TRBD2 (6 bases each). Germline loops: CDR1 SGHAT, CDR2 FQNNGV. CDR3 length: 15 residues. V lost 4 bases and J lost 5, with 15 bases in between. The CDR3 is CASSSGDGGDNEQFF. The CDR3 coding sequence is TGTGCCAGCAGCTCAGGGGACGGGGGAGACAATGAGCAGTTCTTC. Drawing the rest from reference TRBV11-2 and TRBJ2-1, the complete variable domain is EAGVAQSPRYKIIEKRQSVAFWCNPISGHATLYWYQQILGQGPKLLIQFQNNGVVDDSQLPKDRFSAERLKGVDSTLKIQPAKLEDSAVYLCASSSGDGGDNEQFFGPGTRLTVL.

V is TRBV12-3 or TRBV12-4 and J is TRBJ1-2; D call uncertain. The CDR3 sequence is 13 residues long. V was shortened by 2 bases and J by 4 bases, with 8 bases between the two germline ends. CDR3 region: CASSLSQTYGYTF. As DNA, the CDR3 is TGTGCCAGCAGTTTAAGTCAGACCTATGGCTACACCTTC.

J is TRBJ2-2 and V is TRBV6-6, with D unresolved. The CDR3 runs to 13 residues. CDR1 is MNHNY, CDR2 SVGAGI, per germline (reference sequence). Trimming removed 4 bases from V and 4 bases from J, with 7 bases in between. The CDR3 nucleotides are TGTGCCAGCAGTTCGTCCGGCACCGGGGAGCTGTTTTTT. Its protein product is CASSSSGTGELFF.

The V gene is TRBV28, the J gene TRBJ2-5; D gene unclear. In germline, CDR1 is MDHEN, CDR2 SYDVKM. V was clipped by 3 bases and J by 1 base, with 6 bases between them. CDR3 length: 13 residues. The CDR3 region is CASSLPGQETQYF. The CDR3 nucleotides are TGTGCCAGCAGTTTGCCAGGCCAAGAGACCCAGTACTTC.

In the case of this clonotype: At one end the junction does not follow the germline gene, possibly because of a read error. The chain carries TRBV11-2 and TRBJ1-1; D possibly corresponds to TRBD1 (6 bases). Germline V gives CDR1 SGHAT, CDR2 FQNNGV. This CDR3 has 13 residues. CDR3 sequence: CASSRNRDAETFF. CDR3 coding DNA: TGTGCCAGCAGTAGGAACAGGGACGCTGAAACTTTCTTT.

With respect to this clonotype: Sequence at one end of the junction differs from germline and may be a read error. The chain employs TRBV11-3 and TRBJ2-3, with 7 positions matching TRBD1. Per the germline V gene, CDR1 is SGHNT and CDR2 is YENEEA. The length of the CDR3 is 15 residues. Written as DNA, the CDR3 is TGTGCCAGCAGCAGGGACAGTGGCCGCCCAGATACGCAGTGTTTT. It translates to CASSRDSGRPDTQCF.

This CDR3 reads CASSQGWGSSYEQYF. The CDR3 DNA sequence: TGCGCCAGCAGCCAAGGGTGGGGCTCCTCTTACGAGCAGTACTTC. The chain has TRBV4-1 and TRBJ2-7; tentatively, D is TRBD1 (5 bases). Germline assignment: CDR1 MGHRA and CDR2 YSYEKL. The V end lost 1 base, the J end lost 4 bases, and 14 bases lay between the germline ends. There are 15 residues in the CDR3.

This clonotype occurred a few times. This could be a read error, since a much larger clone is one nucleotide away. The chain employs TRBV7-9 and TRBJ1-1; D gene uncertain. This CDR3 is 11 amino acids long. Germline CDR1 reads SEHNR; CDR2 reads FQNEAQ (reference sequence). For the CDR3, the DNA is TGTGCCAGCAGCTTAGGGGCCGGAGCTTTGTTT. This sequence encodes CASSLGAGALF.

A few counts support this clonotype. Here the CDR3 reads CSVGRSETQYF. DNA for the CDR3: TGCAGCGTTGGTAGGTCAGAGACCCAGTACTTC. The chain combines TRBV29-1 with TRBJ2-5; D not resolved. Germline V gene sequence: CDR1 SQVTM, CDR2 ANQGSEA. This CDR3 spans 11 amino acids. Between the trimmed V and J ends, which lost 4 bases and 4 bases, there was a span of 7 bases.

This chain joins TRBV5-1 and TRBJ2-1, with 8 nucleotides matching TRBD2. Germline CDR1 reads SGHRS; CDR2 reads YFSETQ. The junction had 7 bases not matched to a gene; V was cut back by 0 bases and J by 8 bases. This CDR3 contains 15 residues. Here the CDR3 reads CASSLAQREIYEQFF. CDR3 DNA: TGCGCCAGCAGCTTGGCCCAGCGGGAGATCTATGAGCAGTTCTTC. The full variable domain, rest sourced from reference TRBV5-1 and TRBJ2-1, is KAGVTQTPRYLIKTRGQQVTLSCSPISGHRSVSWYQQTPGQGLQFLFEYFSETQRNKGNFPGRFSGRQFSNSRSEMNVSTLELGDSALYLCASSLAQREIYEQFFGPGTRLTVL.

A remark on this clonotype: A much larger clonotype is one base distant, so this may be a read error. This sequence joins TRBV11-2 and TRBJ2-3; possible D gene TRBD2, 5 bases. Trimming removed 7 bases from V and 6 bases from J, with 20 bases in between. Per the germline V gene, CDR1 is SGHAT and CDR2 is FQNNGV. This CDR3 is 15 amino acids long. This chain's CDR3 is CASNSFEGRGDTQYF. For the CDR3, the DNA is TGTGCCAGCAACTCATTCGAAGGACGAGGGGATACGCAGTATTTT.

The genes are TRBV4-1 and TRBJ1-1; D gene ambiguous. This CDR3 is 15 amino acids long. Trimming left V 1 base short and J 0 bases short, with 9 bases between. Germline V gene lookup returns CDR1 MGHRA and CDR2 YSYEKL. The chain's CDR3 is CASSQGATLNTEAFF. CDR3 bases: TGCGCCAGCAGCCAAGGAGCAACCTTGAACACTGAAGCTTTCTTT.

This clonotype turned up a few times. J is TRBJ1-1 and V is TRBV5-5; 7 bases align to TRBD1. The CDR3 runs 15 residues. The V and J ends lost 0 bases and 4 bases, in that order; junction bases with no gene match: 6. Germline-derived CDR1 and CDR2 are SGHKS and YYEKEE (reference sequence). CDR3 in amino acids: CASSLGQGTATEAFF. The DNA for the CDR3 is TGTGCCAGCAGCTTGGGACAGGGAACCGCCACTGAAGCTTTCTTT.

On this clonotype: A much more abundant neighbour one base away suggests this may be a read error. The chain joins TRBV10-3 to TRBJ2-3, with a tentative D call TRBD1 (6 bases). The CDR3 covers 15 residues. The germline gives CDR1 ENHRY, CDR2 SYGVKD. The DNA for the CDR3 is TGTGCCATCAGCCCCAGGGGTACCCTCACAGGTACGCAGTATTTT. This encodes CAISPRGTLTGTQYF.

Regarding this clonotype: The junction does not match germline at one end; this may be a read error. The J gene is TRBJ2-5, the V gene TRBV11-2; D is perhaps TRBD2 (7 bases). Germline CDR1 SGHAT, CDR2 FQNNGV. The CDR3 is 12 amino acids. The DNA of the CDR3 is TGTGCCAGCGGGGGCTTGGGGGGGACCCAGTGCTTC. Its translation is CASGGLGGTQCF.